Listed below are T cell receptor beta chains from one sample, sequenced in a study of blood T cell repertoires in COVID-19. Sequencing used immunoSEQ multiplex PCR; TCRdb keeps in-frame clones, though not all of them. Among under 300,000 clones, about 79% were seen once, and the ten largest hold 2% to 2.5%. Sequenced: peripheral blood. These receptors were collected from a man in his forties who had recovered from COVID-19. Each CDR3 is given with its conserved first and last residue. D genes are given only for firm matches. Expanded clones get a size class; other rows say once, few or many, or leave the size out.

j_gene | d_gene | abundance | v_gene | CDR3nt | CDR3aa
TRBJ1-3 | NA | NA | TRBV7-2 | TGTGCCAGCAGCTTACTTACAGGGCCCGGAAACACCATATATTTT | CASSLLTGPGNTIYF
TRBJ1-1 | TRBD1 | NA | TRBV18 | TGTGCCAGCTCGCGTAGACAGGGAGGCGCTGAAGCTTTCTTT | CASSRRQGGAEAFF
TRBJ2-1 | NA | NA | TRBV5-8 | TGTGCCAGCAGCTTTCTTTCCTACAATGAGCAGTTCTTC | CASSFLSYNEQFF
TRBJ1-4 | NA | NA | TRBV6-5 | TGTGCCAGCAGTTATTATCACACAGACGAAAAACTGTTTTTT | CASSYYHTDEKLFF
TRBJ1-2 | NA | once | TRBV29-1 | TGCAGCGTTGACCCCTCCCTGGAGGGCTACACCTTC | CSVDPSLEGYTF
TRBJ2-1 | NA | NA | TRBV18 | TGTGCCAGCTCACCACGGGCGGGGATTTACAATGAGCAGTTCTTC | CASSPRAGIYNEQFF
TRBJ1-1 | TRBD1 | NA | TRBV5-1 | TGCGCCAGCAGCTTGGGACAGGGGACCACTGAAGCTTTCTTT | CASSLGQGTTEAFF
TRBJ2-1 | TRBD2 | NA | TRBV2 | TGTGCCAGCAGTGATTCACTAGCGGAGCAGAACAATGAGCAGTTCTTC | CASSDSLAEQNNEQFF
TRBJ1-2 | TRBD1 | NA | TRBV9 | TGTGCCAGCAGCGTCGGACAGGTCTATGGCTACACCTTC | CASSVGQVYGYTF
TRBJ1-2 | NA | NA | TRBV5-4 | TGTGCCAGCAGCCCCCCACAGGGAGGGGACCTGGGAGGCTACACCTTC | CASSPPQGGDLGGYTF
TRBJ2-5 | TRBD1 | few | TRBV19 | TGTGCCAGTATGTTTTCTGCAGGGGGAGTTCAAGAGACCCAGTACTTC | CASMFSAGGVQETQYF
TRBJ2-3 | NA | NA | TRBV6-5 | TGTGCCAGCAGTTATCCGGAGGGAGATACGCAGTATTTT | CASSYPEGDTQYF
TRBJ1-4 | TRBD1 | few | TRBV13 | TGTGCCAGCAGCTTAGGAGGGGACAGCCGGATTAATGAAAAACTGTTTTTT | CASSLGGDSRINEKLFF
TRBJ1-1 | NA | NA | TRBV11-2 | TGTGCCAGCAGCTTAGACGGGAACACTGAAGCTTTCTTT | CASSLDGNTEAFF
TRBJ2-7 | TRBD1 | NA | TRBV30 | TGTGCCTGCGGGACAGGAGCCTACGAGCAGTACTTC | CACGTGAYEQYF
TRBJ1-5 | TRBD1 | NA | TRBV24-1 | TGTGCCACCAGTGATGCTACAGGGGACCAGCCCCAGCATTTT | CATSDATGDQPQHF
TRBJ2-1 | TRBD2 | NA | TRBV7-8 | TGTGCCAGCAGCTCAACAGCGGGGGGGCCAAATGAGCAGTTCTTC | CASSSTAGGPNEQFF
TRBJ1-2 | NA | NA | TRBV5-4 | TGTGCCAGCAGCTCGGCGGGAATCCAAGGCTACACCTTC | CASSSAGIQGYTF
TRBJ1-2 | TRBD1 | NA | TRBV11-2 | TGTGCCAGCAGCTTAGGTCAGGGGGCGATTGGCTACACCTTC | CASSLGQGAIGYTF
TRBJ2-7 | TRBD2 | NA | TRBV15 | TGTGCCACCAGCGGGACTAGCGGGAGTCTCGAGCAGTACTTC | CATSGTSGSLEQYF
TRBJ2-2 | NA | NA | TRBV9 | TGTGCCAGCAGCGAGTGGGGGGTGAACACCGGGGAGCTGTTTTTT | CASSEWGVNTGELFF
TRBJ1-4 | TRBD1 | NA | TRBV27 | TGTGCCAGCAGTCCTTGGACAGGGGGAGATGAAAAACTGTTTTTT | CASSPWTGGDEKLFF
TRBJ1-2 | NA | few | TRBV6-2/TRBV6-3 | TGTGCCAGCAGCCGAGCAGGGCCAGACTATGGCTACACCTTC | CASSRAGPDYGYTF
TRBJ2-7 | NA | once | TRBV7-9 | TGTGCCAGCAGCTTAGGGGCTTCCTACGAGCAGTACTTC | CASSLGASYEQYF
TRBJ1-2 | NA | NA | TRBV7-8 | TGTGCCAGCAGCTTACCCCCTCTTGGAGGAATTGACTATGGCTACACCTTC | CASSLPPLGGIDYGYTF
TRBJ1-2 | TRBD1 | NA | TRBV6-5 | TGTGCCAGCAGTCCCCAGACAGGGACGGGTGGCTACACCTTC | CASSPQTGTGGYTF
TRBJ1-1 | NA | NA | TRBV4-2 | TGTGCCAGCAGCCAACTGCTAATGAGGAACACTGAAGCTTTCTTT | CASSQLLMRNTEAFF
TRBJ1-2 | NA | NA | TRBV3-1/TRBV3-2 | TGTGCCAGCAGCCAAGGCGGTGGCTACACCTTC | CASSQGGGYTF
TRBJ2-5 | TRBD2 | NA | TRBV7-8 | TGTGCCAGCAGCTTATCTCGAGCGGGGGGGCGGGAGACCCAGTACTTC | CASSLSRAGGRETQYF